Described below is a single TCR beta chain sequence and its context. At least ten counts were recorded for this clonotype. Its specific antigen is unknown. It has no much larger one-base neighbor in the sample; base qualities were not kept. TCR repertoires of sorted CD4+ and CD8+ blood T cells from severe aplastic anemia patients and healthy subjects were deep-sequenced in the study. Ficoll-Paque density gradient centrifugation was used to isolate peripheral blood mononuclear cells. Before DNA was extracted, CD4+ and CD8+ T cells were sorted using either FACS or magnetic beads. The sample originates from a study of CD8+CD57+ T cells in acquired aplastic anemia (dated by TCRdb to the late 2010s). A note on the overall study: Extracted DNA from sorted CD4+ and CD8+ cells averaged around 3.2 ug, ranging from roughly 0.17 to 27.4 ug. Mean read counts for healthy donor samples were about 9.8 million for CD4+ cells and fewer than 12 million for CD8+ cells. The investigation overall reported the following: Around 30 CD8+ CDR3 sequences were shared between patients and controls but appeared highly expressed in patients and within their immunodominant clones. No significant difference in CD8+ Simpson's diversity was found between patients and healthy controls (P=0.060).

CDR1 and CDR2 are read off the germline V gene (reference sequence) as SEHNR and FQNEAQ. Reading from cysteine to phenylalanine, the CDR3 counts 12 amino acids. The kept DNA is CDR3 alone, 36 bases in frame from the first base. A distance of 10 bases separates the germline ends of V and J, which lose 1 base and 9 bases respectively. Profiling of TCR beta VDJ combinations and CDR3 sequences used genomic DNA as the template. An Illumina HiSeq 2000 was the platform used for TCR repertoire sequencing. From the authors' description of their analysis: TRBV/TRBJ rearrangement plots, CDR3 size and DJ length profiles, and Simpson's diversity index were used to assess repertoires. Whichever DNA sequence was most abundant in the deep sequencing data was defined as the immunodominant clone. CDR3 amino acid sequences were screened for sharing across subjects and compared with published repertoires and the VDJdb database. TCRdb itself trimmed the public reads at Q25 with fastp, ran MiXCR and retained productive beta chains. Each CDR3 protein appears once, grouped with its most common genes and DNA. TCRdb's processing, not the authors' own work, is the source of the V and J calls. In this sample the table shows roughly 81,000 distinct CDR3 sequences, under 50% of which occur a single time. The ten largest make up approximately 70% of the sample.

The source is a human donor in good health, serving as a control. The sequence joins TRBV7-9 to TRBJ2-7; TRBD1 is a weak D gene call, 5 bases matching. Sequenced sample: sorted CD4+, CD8+, or CD8+CD57+ T cells (not recorded which) from PBMCs. The DNA reads TGTGCCAGCAGCTTAGGGCAGGGTGGGCAGTACTTC. Translated, this gives CASSLGQGGQYF.